Included here is one T cell receptor beta chain sequence, with context. The antigen is undetermined. Libraries were prepared by immunoSEQ multiplex PCR; TCRdb keeps only in-frame clonotypes and omits some of them. The table records around 78,000 clones, roughly 85% of them present only once. Looked up from germline, CDR1 is SGHTA and CDR2 is FQGTGA. The length of the CDR3 is 13 residues. Trimming stripped 5 bases from V and 3 bases from J, with 10 bases between. This entry comes from a study of T cell responses to AZD1222 COVID-19 vaccine. Study outcomes and limitations: Repertoire collection took place solely once the T cell response had peaked. It was only a handful of AZD1222 recipients who were seropositive at baseline.

The sequence was obtained from an adult in good health. Material: peripheral blood, obtained on day 0 of AZD1222 vaccination. The chain carries TRBV7-3 and TRBJ2-5; TRBD1 might be the D (5 bases). CDR3 in amino acids: CASSQGQEETQYF. CDR3 coding DNA: TGTGCCAGCAGCCAGGGTCAGGAAGAGACCCAGTACTTC.